The rows below give T cell receptor beta chains drawn from one sample of a study of blood T cell repertoires in COVID-19. The method was immunoSEQ multiplex PCR; TCRdb's version includes in-frame clones alone and lacks a portion of them. The sample carries roughly 120,000 clones, 90% recorded once. What was sequenced was peripheral blood. The receptors come from a man aged 55 to 69 with COVID-19, enrolled during active disease. The conserved cysteine and the conserved F or W are not part of the CDR3 here. A D gene is named only where the DNA matches it firmly.

V gene	D gene	J gene	CDR3 protein
TRBV28	TRBD1	TRBJ1-2	ASSLYRQGGGYT
TRBV25-1	TRBD2	TRBJ2-7	ASTPTSGAYEQY
TRBV5-6	-	TRBJ2-3	ASSLPTVDQY
TRBV28	-	TRBJ2-5	ASSRSGQETQY
TRBV19	-	TRBJ1-1	ASSIEMNTEAF
TRBV5-1	TRBD1	TRBJ1-2	ASSLIPGRGSDGYT
TRBV6-5	-	TRBJ1-1	ASSYQGLNTEAF
TRBV6-5	TRBD2	TRBJ2-7	ASSPGREAAYEQY
TRBV27	TRBD2	TRBJ2-1	ASSFEDLAGGPVSGVEQF
TRBV5-4	TRBD1	TRBJ1-1	ASSSRKTGHTEAF
TRBV5-1	TRBD1	TRBJ1-1	ASSVGQGRTEAF
TRBV24-1	TRBD2	TRBJ2-5	ATSDPPGLAGEETQY
TRBV7-9	TRBD1	TRBJ2-2	ASSLRQGGGGELF
TRBV2	TRBD1	TRBJ1-2	ASSEAGRGLNYGYT